This T cell receptor beta chain emerged from a study of cytomegalovirus exposure and HLA in healthy donors. The PCR was carried out with 60 Vbeta primers and 13 Jbeta primers. The assay was immunoSEQ multiplex PCR, and TCRdb's table has in-frame clones only and misses some. The sample records approximately 110,000 clones, around 77% being singletons. Trimming cost V 7 bases and J 4 bases; bases outside gene matches: 9. This CDR3 is built from 14 residues. Germline assignment: CDR1 MNHNS and CDR2 SASEGT. As regards this clone: This sample includes further DNA sequences coding for the same CDR3.

Among the donors, all were healthy bone marrow donors. This sequence was found in a woman between 25 and 40 years old in good health and CMV-seropositive. J is TRBJ2-7 and V is TRBV6-1; 8 bases align to TRBD1. The sequenced material came from PBMCs. CDR3 sequence (DNA): TGTGCCAGCACCCTACAGGGGGGAACGTACGAGCAGTACTTC. Amino acid sequence: CASTLQGGTYEQYF.